This passage covers 11 T cell receptor beta chains from one sample sequenced in a study. Treg sorting used a CD4+CD25+CD127-/low gate. Using its own MiXCR run on the 5' RACE reads, TCRdb lists one record per CDR3 protein. The sample consists of 11,000 or so distinct CDR3 sequences, under 35% of them appearing once. Sequenced material: Tregs sorted from a lymph node. These receptors were collected from a female donor with breast cancer.

This clonotype has at least ten counts. The V gene is TRBV10-2, the J gene TRBJ2-7; maybe TRBD2 (5 bases). Trimming removed 7 bases at V and 6 bases at J, with 19 bases between. The germline CDR1 and CDR2 sequences are WSHSY and SAAADI. The CDR3 runs 14 residues. CDR3 loop: CASTEGLASFEQYF. The CDR3 nucleotides read TGCGCCAGCACCGAGGGCCTAGCAAGTTTCGAGCAGTACTTC.

By share of the sample, this clonotype is medium-sized. At one end the junction does not follow the germline gene, possibly because of a read error. The gene calls are TRBV6-2 or TRBV6-3 and TRBJ1-5; unclear D gene. Germline assignment: CDR1 MNHEY and CDR2 SVGEGT. The CDR3 contains 16 residues. CDR3 sequence (DNA): TGTGCCAGCAGTCACTCGACCGGGCTTGGCAATCAGCCCCAGCATTTT. Protein product: CASSHSTGLGNQPQHF.

This clonotype was detected ten times or more. The chain is built from TRBV6-5 and TRBJ1-1; no reliable D call. Germline V lookup: CDR1 MNHEY, CDR2 SVGAGI. With 0 bases removed from V and 1 base from J, the gap between germline ends came to 3 bases. The CDR3 is 13 amino acids. The CDR3 DNA reads TGTGCCAGCAGTTACTCGAAGAACACTGAAGCTTTCTTT. Its translation is CASSYSKNTEAFF.

This clonotype was picked up a small number of times. The rearrangement uses TRBV20-1 and TRBJ2-7; possibly TRBD1 for D (5 bases). The V gene's germline CDR1 is DFQATT and CDR2 SNEGSKA (reference sequence). V lost 6 bases and J 6 bases, leaving 12 bases between the germline ends. The CDR3 runs to 11 residues. CDR3 residues: CSAQGIGEQYF. DNA for the CDR3: TGCAGTGCCCAGGGAATTGGCGAGCAGTACTTC.

This clonotype has more than one count but fewer than ten. A much larger clone differs from this one at a single base, so this may be a read error. The genes are TRBV25-1 and TRBJ2-1; D remains unclear. Germline CDR1 reads MGHDK; CDR2 reads SYGVNS. This CDR3 contains 11 residues. V gave up 6 bases and J gave up 5 bases, with 5 bases separating them. CDR3 sequence reads: CASSPNNEQFF. The CDR3 DNA follows: TGTGCCAGCAGCCCAAACAATGAGCAGTTCTTC.

The J gene is TRBJ2-1, the V gene TRBV12-3 or TRBV12-4; 8 bases line up with TRBD2. This CDR3 is 15 amino acids long. J lost 4 bases, V lost 6 bases, and 8 bases had no gene match. As DNA, the CDR3 is TGTGCCAGCAGCCTCACTAGCGGTTATTACAATGAGCAGTTCTTC. Translation: CASSLTSGYYNEQFF.

At least ten counts were recorded for this clonotype. The chain carries TRBV27 and TRBJ2-1; the D gene could be TRBD1 or TRBD2 (5 bases each). Germline V gene lookup returns CDR1 MNHEY and CDR2 SMNVEV (reference sequence). Trimming removed 3 bases at V and 5 bases at J, with 14 bases between. The CDR3 is 15 amino acids. CDR3 coding DNA: TGTGCCAGCAGTTTTGACAGACTACTTGACAATGAGCAGTTCTTC. It is translated as CASSFDRLLDNEQFF.

The chain is built from TRBV6-5 and TRBJ2-1; 13 bases line up with TRBD2. Germline V gene data show CDR1 as MNHEY and CDR2 as SVGAGI. Trimming removed 6 bases from V and 4 bases from J; junction bases left unmatched: 9. This CDR3 is 17 amino acids long. In nucleotides, the CDR3 is TGTGCCAGCAGCCGATTTCCGGGACTAGCGGGATACAATGAGCAGTTCTTC. Protein product: CASSRFPGLAGYNEQFF.

This clonotype appeared a few times. The chain combines TRBV20-1 with TRBJ2-5, with 9 bases aligning to TRBD2. CDR1 DFQATT and CDR2 SNEGSKA come from the germline V gene (reference sequence). The V segment lost 7 bases and the J segment 2 bases; nucleotides outside the gene matches: 11. There are 15 residues in the CDR3. CDR3 bases: TGCAGTGACGACCAGGGCGGGAGGGAGCAAGAGACCCAGTACTTC. Translation: CSDDQGGREQETQYF.

This clonotype was seen ten or more times. The chain recombines TRBV6-5 with TRBJ2-7; 9 bases are a match to TRBD1. CDR3 length: 15 amino acids. Unmatched junction bases numbered 5, after V lost 2 bases and J lost 3 bases. Germline V CDR1 and CDR2: MNHEY, SVGAGI. The CDR3 sequence is CASSYVWGQGYEQYF. The CDR3 DNA is TGTGCCAGCAGTTACGTTTGGGGACAGGGCTACGAGCAGTACTTC.

This clonotype occurred a few times. The chain joins TRBV6-5 to TRBJ1-1; D gene unclear. The CDR3 covers 13 residues. With 2 bases removed from V and 1 base from J, the gap between germline ends came to 5 bases. Germline V lookup: CDR1 MNHEY, CDR2 SVGAGI. The CDR3 coding sequence is TGTGCCAGCAGTTACGGAAGGAACACTGAAGCTTTCTTT. Translation: CASSYGRNTEAFF.